These 6 T cell receptor beta chains share one sample of origin, sequenced in a study of blood T cell repertoires in COVID-19. Method: immunoSEQ multiplex PCR; TCRdb's copy keeps in-frame clones and lacks some. The sample shows approximately 76,000 clones, around nine tenths of them seen only once. Sample: peripheral blood. Receptors were obtained from a young man with acute or convalescent COVID-19.

The V gene is TRBV2, the J gene TRBJ1-6; no definite D call. V dropped 6 bases and J dropped 7 bases, with 16 bases sitting between them. The germline CDR1 and CDR2 sequences are SNHLY and FYNNEI. The CDR3 runs 15 residues. DNA of the CDR3: TGTGCCAGCAGAGTGGACTGGAACACAAATTCACCCCTCCACTTT. This translates into CASRVDWNTNSPLHF.

The chain couples TRBV30 to TRBJ2-7, with 7 bases aligning to TRBD1. J was trimmed by 4 bases and V by 5 bases; bases with no gene match: 11. The CDR3 runs 14 residues. The germline gives CDR1 GTSNPN, CDR2 SVGIG (reference sequence). The CDR3 DNA reads TGTGCCTGGCGCTCCGGCAGGGGGAAATACGAGCAGTACTTC. Translated, it gives CAWRSGRGKYEQYF.

The chain links TRBV7-2 to TRBJ2-7; TRBD2 matches at 8 bases. CDR3 length: 17 residues. In germline, CDR1 is SGHTA, CDR2 FQGNSA. V lost 4 bases, J lost 5 bases, and 16 bases stayed unmatched. CDR3 residues: CASSSNYRGGREDEQYF. In nucleotides, the CDR3 is TGTGCCAGCAGCTCAAACTACCGGGGGGGGAGGGAGGACGAGCAGTACTTC. Using reference TRBV7-2 and TRBJ2-7 for the parts outside the CDR3, the full variable domain is GAGVSQSPSNKVTEKGKDVELRCDPISGHTALYWYRQSLGQGLEFLIYFQGNSAPDKSGLPSDRFSAERTGGSVSTLTIQRTQQEDSAVYLCASSSNYRGGREDEQYFGPGTRLTVT.

The gene calls are TRBV5-1 and TRBJ2-1, with 9 bases that match TRBD2. Trimming took 3 bases from V and 2 from J; bases not matched to a gene: 3. Germline V CDR1 and CDR2: SGHRS, YFSETQ. This CDR3 contains 15 residues. The CDR3 sequence: CASSSVAGAYNEQFF. Written as DNA, the CDR3 is TGCGCCAGCAGCTCAGTAGCGGGAGCCTACAATGAGCAGTTCTTC.

Comment on this clone: Germline and junction disagree at one end, which may indicate a read error. This CDR3 reads CASRLALASPDTQYF. The CDR3 region has the DNA TGTGCCAGCAGGTTAGCACTAGCGAGTCCAGATACGCAGTATTTT. The V call is TRBV11-2, the J call TRBJ2-3; 7 bases match TRBD2. The CDR3 is made up of 15 amino acids. Looked up from germline, CDR1 is SGHAT and CDR2 is FQNNGV. Full variable domain (outside the CDR3, taken from reference TRBV11-2 and TRBJ2-3): EAGVAQSPRYKIIEKRQSVAFWCNPISGHATLYWYQQILGQGPKLLIQFQNNGVVDDSQLPKDRFSAERLKGVDSTLKIQPAKLEDSAVYLCASRLALASPDTQYFGPGTRLTVL.

The CDR3 DNA sequence: TGTGCCAGCAGTTACTCTGCCGAGTACAATGAGCAGTTCTTC. Encoded protein: CASSYSAEYNEQFF. The chain employs TRBV6-5 and TRBJ2-1; no reliable D call. CDR3 length equals 14 residues. The ends were cut back, 0 bases at V and 4 bases at J, with 7 bases in the middle. CDR1 is MNHEY and CDR2 is SVGAGI in the germline V gene.